This is a list of T cell receptor beta chains from one sample in a study of cytomegalovirus exposure and HLA in healthy donors. Some clones are missing from TCRdb's copy, which holds only in-frame ones; the method was immunoSEQ multiplex PCR. This sample has approximately 130,000 clones, with about 80% found just once. The sequencing input was PBMCs. The receptors come from a woman in her thirties or forties in good health and CMV-seronegative. CDR3s include the opening cysteine and the closing phenylalanine or tryptophan.

v_call: TRBV19; cdr3_aa: CASSGVIAGYTGELFF
v_call: TRBV7-2; cdr3_aa: CASSEEGTSGVPTYEQYF
v_call: TRBV9; cdr3_aa: CASSVGTGDHGYTF
v_call: TRBV7-9; cdr3_aa: CASSLGQGDEKLFF
v_call: TRBV6-5; cdr3_aa: CASSSGGWATEAFF
v_call: TRBV19; cdr3_aa: CASSIGRAEPSTEAFF
v_call: TRBV9; cdr3_aa: CASNSGQGMTNEKLFF
v_call: TRBV2; cdr3_aa: CASSRRASGYTDTQYF
v_call: TRBV6-5; cdr3_aa: CASRLTYSGANVLTF
v_call: TRBV7-9; cdr3_aa: CASSLAGQQDGYTF
v_call: TRBV7-6; cdr3_aa: CASSLESRGRGLHEQFF
v_call: TRBV19; cdr3_aa: CASSARRDRNIQYF
v_call: TRBV6-5; cdr3_aa: CASSAGQVLGQYF
v_call: TRBV10-2; cdr3_aa: CASRAGRYNEQFF
v_call: TRBV29-1; cdr3_aa: CSARRGPTDTQYF
v_call: TRBV6-6; cdr3_aa: CASSYGGGLDEQYF